The 8 T cell receptor beta chains given below trace back to one sample, sequenced in a study of blood T cell repertoires in COVID-19. TCRdb keeps only in-frame clones here, not all; method: immunoSEQ multiplex PCR. The sample includes approximately 90,000 clones, about 89% of them seen just once. The sample consisted of peripheral blood. The receptors shown here come from a human donor with acute or convalescent COVID-19. The donor label of this sample is uncertain.

This clone was counted a few times. The chain has TRBV7-8 and TRBJ1-1; D possibly corresponds to TRBD1 (5 bases). The V end lost 1 base, the J end lost 11 bases, and 14 bases lay between the germline ends. The germline V gene has CDR1 SGHVS and CDR2 FQNEAQ. CDR3 length: 13 residues. The CDR3 sequence: CASSLVGGTGAFF. CDR3 nucleotide sequence: TGTGCCAGCAGCTTAGTGGGAGGGACCGGGGCTTTCTTT.

The J gene is TRBJ2-7, the V gene TRBV2; 12 nucleotides agree with TRBD2. The trim removed 6 bases at V and 0 bases at J, leaving 9 bases unmatched. Germline V gene data show CDR1 as SNHLY and CDR2 as FYNNEI. This CDR3 contains 17 residues. CDR3 sequence reads: CASRDVSSGGASYEQYF. CDR3 bases: TGTGCCAGCAGGGACGTATCTAGCGGGGGGGCCTCCTACGAGCAGTACTTC.

The count of this clone is one. The chain is built from TRBV11-2 and TRBJ1-4; the match to TRBD1 covers 8 bases. CDR3 length: 15 residues. The V segment lost 1 base and the J segment 3 bases; nucleotides outside the gene matches: 1. From germline, CDR1 is SGHAT and CDR2 FQNNGV. In DNA form, the CDR3 reads TGTGCCAGCAGCTTAGGGGGACAGGCTAATGAAAAACTGTTTTTT. Its translation is CASSLGGQANEKLFF.

J is TRBJ2-7 and V is TRBV19, with no clear D. This CDR3 contains 14 residues. Germline-derived CDR1 and CDR2 are LNHDA and SQIVND (reference sequence). V shed 4 bases and J shed 0 bases, with 10 bases lying between them. CDR3 sequence (DNA): TGTGCCAGTAGTAGAGATGACAACTCCTACGAGCAGTACTTC. Encoded protein: CASSRDDNSYEQYF.

The chain employs TRBV4-1 and TRBJ2-6; D is uncertain. The CDR3 contains 19 residues. Trimming shortened V by 0 bases and J by 0 bases, and 15 bases separated the two germline ends. Germline V gene data show CDR1 as MGHRA and CDR2 as YSYEKL. CDR3 nucleotides: TGCGCCAGCAGCCAAGATCTTGGCAGTCTCAGCTCTGGGGCCAACGTCCTGACTTTC. Protein: CASSQDLGSLSSGANVLTF.

The V gene is TRBV19, the J gene TRBJ1-4, with D unresolved. In germline, CDR1 is LNHDA, CDR2 SQIVND (reference sequence). Between the trimmed V and J ends, which lost 6 bases and 7 bases, there was a span of 12 bases. The CDR3 covers 13 residues. CDR3 nucleotides: TGTGCCAGTAGAACGGAGGCCCCTGAAAAACTGTTTTTT. Translated: CASRTEAPEKLFF. The whole variable domain, remainder taken from reference TRBV19 and TRBJ1-4, is DGGITQSPKYLFRKEGQNVTLSCEQNLNHDAMYWYRQDPGQGLRLIYYSQIVNDFQKGDIAEGYSVSREKKESFPLTVTSAQKNPTAFYLCASRTEAPEKLFFGSGTQLSVL.

The chain links TRBV7-2 to TRBJ2-2, with D possibly being TRBD2 (6 bases). The V end lost 5 bases, the J end lost 5 bases, and 21 bases lay between the germline ends. The CDR3 length is 17 residues. Per germline, CDR1 SGHTA and CDR2 FQGNSA. The CDR3 is CASSPYGTVAGTGELFF. For the CDR3, the DNA is TGTGCCAGCAGCCCTTACGGGACCGTGGCGGGAACCGGGGAGCTGTTTTTT.

This clone came up a few times. The chain uses TRBV21-1 and TRBJ2-2; the table's D call, TRBD1, was not checked against the DNA. TRBV21-1 is a pseudogene locus. The CDR3 loop spans 12 amino acids. DNA for the CDR3: TGTGCCAGCAGGGGACACTCGGGGGAGCTGTTTTTT. Its protein is CASRGHSGELFF.